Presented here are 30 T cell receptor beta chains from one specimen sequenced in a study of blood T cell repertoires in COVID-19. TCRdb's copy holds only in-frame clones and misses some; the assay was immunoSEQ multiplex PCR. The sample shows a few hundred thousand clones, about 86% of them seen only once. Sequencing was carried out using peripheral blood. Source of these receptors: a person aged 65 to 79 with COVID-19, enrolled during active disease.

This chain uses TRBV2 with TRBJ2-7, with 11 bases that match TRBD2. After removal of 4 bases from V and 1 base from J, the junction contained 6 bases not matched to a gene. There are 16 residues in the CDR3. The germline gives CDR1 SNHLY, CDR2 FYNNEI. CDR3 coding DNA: TGTGCCAGCAGTGCAAGACTAGCGGGGAGTTCCTACGAGCAGTACTTC. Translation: CASSARLAGSSYEQYF.

CDR3 in amino acids: CASSQWARGDLGGANVLTF. The CDR3 DNA is TGCGCCAGCAGCCAATGGGCCAGGGGCGATTTGGGCGGGGCCAACGTCCTGACTTTC. The J gene is TRBJ2-6, the V gene TRBV4-1; a possible D gene is TRBD1 (6 bases). Germline CDR1 MGHRA, CDR2 YSYEKL. Between the trimmed V and J ends, which lost 2 bases and 4 bases, there was a span of 21 bases. The length of the CDR3 is 19 residues.

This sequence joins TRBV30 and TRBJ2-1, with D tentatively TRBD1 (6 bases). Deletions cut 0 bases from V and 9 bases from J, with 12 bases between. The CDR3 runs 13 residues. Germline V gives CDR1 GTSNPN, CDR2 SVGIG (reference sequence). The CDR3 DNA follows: TGTGCCTGGAGTGTAACAGGGAGTAGTGAGCAGTTCTTC. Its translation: CAWSVTGSSEQFF.

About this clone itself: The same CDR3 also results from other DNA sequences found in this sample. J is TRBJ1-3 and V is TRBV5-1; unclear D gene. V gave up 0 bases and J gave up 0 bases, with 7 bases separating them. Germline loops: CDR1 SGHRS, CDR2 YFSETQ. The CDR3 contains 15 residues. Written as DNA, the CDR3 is TGCGCCAGCAGCTTGGGAGGAGACTCTGGAAACACCATATATTTT. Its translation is CASSLGGDSGNTIYF. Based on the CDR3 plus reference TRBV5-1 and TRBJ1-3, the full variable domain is KAGVTQTPRYLIKTRGQQVTLSCSPISGHRSVSWYQQTPGQGLQFLFEYFSETQRNKGNFPGRFSGRQFSNSRSEMNVSTLELGDSALYLCASSLGGDSGNTIYFGEGSWLTVV.

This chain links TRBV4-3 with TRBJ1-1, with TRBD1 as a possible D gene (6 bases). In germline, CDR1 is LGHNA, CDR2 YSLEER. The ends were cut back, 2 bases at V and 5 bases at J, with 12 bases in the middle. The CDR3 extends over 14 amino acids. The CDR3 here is CASSQTTGWTEAFF. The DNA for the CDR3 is TGCGCCAGCAGCCAAACCACAGGGTGGACTGAAGCTTTCTTT.

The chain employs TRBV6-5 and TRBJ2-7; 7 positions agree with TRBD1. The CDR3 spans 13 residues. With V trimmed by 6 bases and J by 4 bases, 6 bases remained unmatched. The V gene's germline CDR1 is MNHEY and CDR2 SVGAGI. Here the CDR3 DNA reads TGTGCCAGCAGCACGGACAGGCTGTACGAGCAGTACTTC. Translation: CASSTDRLYEQYF.

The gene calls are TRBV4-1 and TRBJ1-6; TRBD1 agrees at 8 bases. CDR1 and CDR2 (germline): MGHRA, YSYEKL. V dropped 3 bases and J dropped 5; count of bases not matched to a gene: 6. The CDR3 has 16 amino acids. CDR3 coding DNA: TGCGCCAGCAGCCACTCGGGACAGGAGAATAATTCACCCCTCCACTTT. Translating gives CASSHSGQENNSPLHF.

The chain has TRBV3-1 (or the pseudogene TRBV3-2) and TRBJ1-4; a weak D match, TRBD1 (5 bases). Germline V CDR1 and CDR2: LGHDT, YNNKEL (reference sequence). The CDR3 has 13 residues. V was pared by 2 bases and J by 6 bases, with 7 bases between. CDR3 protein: CASSQRDYEKLFF. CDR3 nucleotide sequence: TGTGCCAGCAGCCAAAGGGACTATGAAAAACTGTTTTTT.

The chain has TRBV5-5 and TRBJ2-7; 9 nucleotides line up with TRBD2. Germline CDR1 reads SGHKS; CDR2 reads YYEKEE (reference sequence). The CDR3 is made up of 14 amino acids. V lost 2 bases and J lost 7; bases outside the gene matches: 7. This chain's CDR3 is CASSFSLAGDEQYF. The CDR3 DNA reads TGTGCCAGCAGCTTTAGTTTAGCGGGAGATGAGCAGTACTTC.

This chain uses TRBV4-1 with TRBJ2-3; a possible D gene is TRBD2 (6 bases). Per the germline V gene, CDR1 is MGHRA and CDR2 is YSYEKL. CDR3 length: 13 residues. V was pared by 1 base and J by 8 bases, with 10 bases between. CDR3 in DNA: TGCGCCAGCAGCCAAGTTGGGACTGCTACGCAGTATTTT. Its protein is CASSQVGTATQYF.

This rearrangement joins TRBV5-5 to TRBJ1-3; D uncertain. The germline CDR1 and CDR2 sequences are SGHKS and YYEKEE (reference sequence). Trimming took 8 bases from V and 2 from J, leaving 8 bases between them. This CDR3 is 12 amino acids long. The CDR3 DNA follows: TGTGCCAGTCAGGCAACTGGAAACACCATATATTTT. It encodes CASQATGNTIYF. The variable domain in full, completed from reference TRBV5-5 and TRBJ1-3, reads DAGVTQSPTHLIKTRGQQVTLRCSPISGHKSVSWYQQVLGQGPQFIFQYYEKEERGRGNFPDRFSARQFPNYSSELNVNALLLGDSALYLCASQATGNTIYFGEGSWLTVV.

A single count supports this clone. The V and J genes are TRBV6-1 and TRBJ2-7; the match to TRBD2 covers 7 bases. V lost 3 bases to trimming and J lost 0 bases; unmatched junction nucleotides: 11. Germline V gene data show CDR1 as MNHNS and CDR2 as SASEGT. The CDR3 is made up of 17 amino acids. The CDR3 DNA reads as TGTGCCAGCAGTGATCCGTGGGGGGGGTCTAGCTCCTACGAGCAGTACTTC. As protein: CASSDPWGGSSSYEQYF.

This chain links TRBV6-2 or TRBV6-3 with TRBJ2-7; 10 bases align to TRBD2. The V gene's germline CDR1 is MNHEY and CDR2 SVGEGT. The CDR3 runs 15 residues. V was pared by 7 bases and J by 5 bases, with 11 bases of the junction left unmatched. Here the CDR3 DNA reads TGTGCCAGCACCCCTCCGGGACTAGCGTTTCACGAGCAGTACTTC. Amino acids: CASTPPGLAFHEQYF.

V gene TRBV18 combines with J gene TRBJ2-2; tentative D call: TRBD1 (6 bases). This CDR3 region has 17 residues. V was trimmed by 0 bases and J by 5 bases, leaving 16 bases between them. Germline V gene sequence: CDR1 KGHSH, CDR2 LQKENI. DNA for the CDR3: TGTGCCAGCTCACCACCTGGTGAACAGGGTGCAACCGGGGAGCTGTTTTTT. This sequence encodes CASSPPGEQGATGELFF.

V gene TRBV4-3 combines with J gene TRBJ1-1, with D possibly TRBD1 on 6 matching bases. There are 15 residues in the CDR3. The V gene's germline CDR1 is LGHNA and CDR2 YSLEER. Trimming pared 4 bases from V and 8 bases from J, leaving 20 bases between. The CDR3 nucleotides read TGCGCCAGCAGCCTCAGCCTTACAGGGATAGACGAAGCTTTCTTT. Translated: CASSLSLTGIDEAFF.

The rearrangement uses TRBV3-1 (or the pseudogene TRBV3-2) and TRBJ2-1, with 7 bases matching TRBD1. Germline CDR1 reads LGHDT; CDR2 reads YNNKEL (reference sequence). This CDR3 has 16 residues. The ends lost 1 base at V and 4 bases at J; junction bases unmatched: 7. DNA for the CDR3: TGTGCCAGCAGCCAAGGCCTACAGGGGTGGTACAATGAGCAGTTCTTC. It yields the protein CASSQGLQGWYNEQFF.

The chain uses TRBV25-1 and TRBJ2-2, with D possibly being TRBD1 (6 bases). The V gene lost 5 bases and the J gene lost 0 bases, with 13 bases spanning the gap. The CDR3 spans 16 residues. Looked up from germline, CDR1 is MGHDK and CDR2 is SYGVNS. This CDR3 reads CASSWTANSNTGELFF. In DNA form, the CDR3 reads TGTGCCAGCAGTTGGACAGCAAACTCGAACACCGGGGAGCTGTTTTTT.

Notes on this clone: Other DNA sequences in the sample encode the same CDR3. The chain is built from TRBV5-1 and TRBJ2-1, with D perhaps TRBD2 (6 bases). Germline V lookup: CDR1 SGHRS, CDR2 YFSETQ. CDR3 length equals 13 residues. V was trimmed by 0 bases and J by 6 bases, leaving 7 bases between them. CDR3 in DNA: TGCGCCAGCAGCTTGGGACTAGTCAATGAGCAGTTCTTC. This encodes CASSLGLVNEQFF.

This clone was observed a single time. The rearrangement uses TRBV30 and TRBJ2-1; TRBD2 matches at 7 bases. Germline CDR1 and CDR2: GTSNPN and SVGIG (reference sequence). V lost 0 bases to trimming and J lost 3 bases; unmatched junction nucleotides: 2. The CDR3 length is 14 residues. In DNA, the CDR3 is TGTGCCTGGAGTGTAAGCGGGATCTACAATGAGCAGTTCTTC. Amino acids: CAWSVSGIYNEQFF.

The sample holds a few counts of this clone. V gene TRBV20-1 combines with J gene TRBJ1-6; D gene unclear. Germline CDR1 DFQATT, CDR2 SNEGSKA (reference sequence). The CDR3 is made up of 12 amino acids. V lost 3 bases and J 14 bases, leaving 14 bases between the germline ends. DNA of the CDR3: TGCAGTGCTAGTTTTGCGGCGTCTACCCTCCACTTT. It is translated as CSASFAASTLHF.

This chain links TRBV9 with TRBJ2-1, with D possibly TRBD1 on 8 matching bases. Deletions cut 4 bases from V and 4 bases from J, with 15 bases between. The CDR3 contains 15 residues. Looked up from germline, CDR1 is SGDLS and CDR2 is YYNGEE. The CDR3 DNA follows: TGTGCCAGCAGCCCACAGGGGGGGCTTTACAATGAGCAGTTCTTC. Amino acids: CASSPQGGLYNEQFF.

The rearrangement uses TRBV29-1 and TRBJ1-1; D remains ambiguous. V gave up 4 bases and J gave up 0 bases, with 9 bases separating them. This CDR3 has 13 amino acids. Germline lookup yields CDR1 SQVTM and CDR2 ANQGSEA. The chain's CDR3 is CSVGVNMNTEAFF. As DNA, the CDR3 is TGCAGCGTTGGTGTCAACATGAACACTGAAGCTTTCTTT.

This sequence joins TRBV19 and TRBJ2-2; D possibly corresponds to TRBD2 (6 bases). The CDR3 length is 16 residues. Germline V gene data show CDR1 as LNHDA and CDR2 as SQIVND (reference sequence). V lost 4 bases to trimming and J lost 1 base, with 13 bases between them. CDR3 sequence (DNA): TGTGCCAGTAGTAGGCTCGGGACTCAGAACACCGGGGAGCTGTTTTTT. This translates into CASSRLGTQNTGELFF.

CDR3 sequence reads: CARILPGQGLTLCTGELFF. DNA for the CDR3: TGTGCCAGGATACTACCGGGACAGGGACTAACCCTTTGCACCGGGGAGCTGTTTTTT. The chain has TRBV9 and TRBJ2-2; 9 positions agree with TRBD1. CDR1 is SGDLS and CDR2 is YYNGEE in the germline V gene. The CDR3 is made up of 19 amino acids. V shed 8 bases, J shed 4 bases, and the junction held 21 bases outside the gene matches. The complete variable domain, with remaining parts taken from reference TRBV9 and TRBJ2-2, reads DSGVTQTPKHLITATGQRVTLRCSPRSGDLSVYWYQQSLDQGLQFLIQYYNGEERAKGNILERFSAQQFPDLHSELNLSSLELGDSALYFCARILPGQGLTLCTGELFFGEGSRLTVL.

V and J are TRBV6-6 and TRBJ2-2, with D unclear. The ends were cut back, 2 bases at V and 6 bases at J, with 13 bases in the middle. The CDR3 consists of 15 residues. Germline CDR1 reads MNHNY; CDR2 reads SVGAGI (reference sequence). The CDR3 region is CASSYMGSLAGELFF. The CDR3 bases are TGTGCCAGCAGTTACATGGGCAGTTTGGCCGGGGAGCTGTTTTTT.

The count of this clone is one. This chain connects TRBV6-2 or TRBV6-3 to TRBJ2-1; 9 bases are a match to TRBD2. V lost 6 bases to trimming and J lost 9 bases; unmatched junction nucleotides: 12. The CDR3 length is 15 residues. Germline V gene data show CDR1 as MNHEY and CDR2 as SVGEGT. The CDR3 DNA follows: TGTGCCAGCAGCCGGGGCGGGAGGGCCGTTACTGAGCAGTTCTTC. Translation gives CASSRGGRAVTEQFF.

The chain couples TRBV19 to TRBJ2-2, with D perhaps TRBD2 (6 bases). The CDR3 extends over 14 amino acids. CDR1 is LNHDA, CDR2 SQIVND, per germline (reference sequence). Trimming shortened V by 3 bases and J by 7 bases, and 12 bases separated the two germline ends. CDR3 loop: CASSIPGTFGELFF. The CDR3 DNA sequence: TGTGCCAGTAGTATTCCCGGGACTTTCGGGGAGCTGTTTTTT.

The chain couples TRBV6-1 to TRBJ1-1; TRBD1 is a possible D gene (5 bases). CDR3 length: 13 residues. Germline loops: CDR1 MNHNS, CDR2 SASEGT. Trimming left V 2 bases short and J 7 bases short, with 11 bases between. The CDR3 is CASSESGAREAFF. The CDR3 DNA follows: TGTGCCAGCAGTGAAAGTGGGGCCCGTGAAGCTTTCTTT.

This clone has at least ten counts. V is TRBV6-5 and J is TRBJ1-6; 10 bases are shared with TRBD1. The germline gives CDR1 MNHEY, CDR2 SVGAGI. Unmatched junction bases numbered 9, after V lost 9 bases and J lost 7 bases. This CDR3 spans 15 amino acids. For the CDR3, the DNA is TGTGCCAGTTCCGGGACAGGGGAACGGAATTCACCCCTCCACTTT. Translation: CASSGTGERNSPLHF.

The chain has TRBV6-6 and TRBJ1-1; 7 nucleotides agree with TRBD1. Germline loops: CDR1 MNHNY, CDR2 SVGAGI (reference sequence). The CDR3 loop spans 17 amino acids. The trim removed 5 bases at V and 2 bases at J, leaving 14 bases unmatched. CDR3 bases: TGTGCCAGCAGTCTCCGGACAGGCAGAAAGCCTAACACTGAAGCTTTCTTT. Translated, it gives CASSLRTGRKPNTEAFF.